Listed below are T cell receptor beta chains from one sample, sequenced in a study of cytomegalovirus exposure and HLA in healthy donors. Libraries were prepared by immunoSEQ multiplex PCR; TCRdb keeps only in-frame clonotypes and omits some of them. The sample has over 150,000 clones; roughly 72% are singletons. What was sequenced was PBMCs. All receptors come from a man aged 25-45 years in good health and CMV-seronegative. Both conserved end residues are trimmed from each CDR3. Expanded clones are given a class, and other clones once, few, many or no size at all.

v_call | clone_size | cdr3_length | cdr3_aa
TRBV7-2 | . | 14 | ASSLSGGGNYNEQF
TRBV6-1 | . | 13 | ASSGSGTGSYGYP
TRBV28 | . | 14 | ASSLFPETNTGELF
TRBV27 | . | 13 | ASSLSERGHLEQY
TRBV5-1 | . | 17 | ASSLAGRLAGGSTDTQY
TRBV7-9 | . | 12 | ASSGDRQRTEAF
TRBV28 | . | 14 | ASSLLPGQGAVEQY
TRBV28 | . | 13 | ASSLWGGESTEAF
TRBV28 | . | 12 | ASSTTGNAGELF
TRBV28 | . | 11 | ASSSTYGDTQY
TRBV29-1 | . | 10 | SVGQDNTEAF
TRBV5-6 | few | 11 | ASRSGGTDTQY
TRBV6-1 | . | 9 | ASSFGNTIY
TRBV5-6 | . | 13 | ASSRDRENNSPLH
TRBV7-8 | . | 10 | ASSPLFDTQY
TRBV11-2 | few | 15 | ASSFSAQGTASGEQY
TRBV28 | . | 13 | ASSLGTGQNTEAF
TRBV6-1 | . | 13 | ASSSGPGQNYGYT
TRBV6-1 | . | 10 | TTAGGLYEQY
TRBV29-1 | . | 10 | SVERSVDEQF
TRBV5-6 | few | 12 | ASSLGLTAYEQY
TRBV4-2 | . | 13 | ASSQGPQSTDTQY
TRBV5-4 | . | 13 | ASSQALGQGEEQY
TRBV7-9 | . | 12 | ASSHQGRAYEQY
TRBV5-5 | . | 15 | ASSSLGAGGRSYEQY
TRBV7-6 | . | 13 | ASSLDSGSQETQY
TRBV7-2 | . | 15 | ASSILPGTGGKNEQF
TRBV10-3 | . | 10 | AISDPGLGYT
TRBV19 | few | 13 | ASSIGTGRSYEQY
TRBV7-8 | . | 14 | ASSLEDTKSGNTIY
TRBV15 | . | 13 | ATSSDRAIGNTIY